A selection of T cell receptor beta chains follows, all from one sample in a study of blood T cell repertoires in COVID-19. The table came from immunoSEQ multiplex PCR; TCRdb's copy has only in-frame clones and leaves some out. Counted here are roughly 230,000 clones, 80% to 90% occurring once; the ten biggest clones make up around 4.6%. The sequenced sample consisted of peripheral blood. These receptor sequences come from a woman aged 35 to 49 who had recovered from COVID-19. Each CDR3 is given with its conserved first and last residue. The D gene is left open where the match is weak. Some rows mark clone size as missing; the rest say once, few, many or name a class of expanded clone.

abundance: many
j_gene: TRBJ2-5
d_gene: -
v_gene: TRBV7-6
CDR3nt: TGTGCCAGCAGCTTAGGAGCAGGGGGGAGTATGGAGACCCAGTACTTC
CDR3aa: CASSLGAGGSMETQYF

abundance: -
j_gene: TRBJ2-7
d_gene: -
v_gene: TRBV5-1
CDR3nt: TGCGCCAGCAGCTTAGGAGGGGGCGGCTCCTACGAGCAGTACTTC
CDR3aa: CASSLGGGGSYEQYF

abundance: once
j_gene: TRBJ1-4
d_gene: -
v_gene: TRBV30
CDR3nt: TGTGCCTGGGAACGATTGTCGGGTGAAAAACTGTTTTTT
CDR3aa: CAWERLSGEKLFF

abundance: once
j_gene: TRBJ1-4
d_gene: -
v_gene: TRBV18
CDR3nt: TGTGCCAGCTCACCAAGGCAGGATGAAAAACTGTTTTTT
CDR3aa: CASSPRQDEKLFF

abundance: few
j_gene: TRBJ2-1
d_gene: TRBD2
v_gene: TRBV30
CDR3nt: TGTGCCTGGGATGGCGGGAGGGCCGGTTACAATGAGCAGTTCTTC
CDR3aa: CAWDGGRAGYNEQFF

abundance: few
j_gene: TRBJ2-5
d_gene: TRBD2
v_gene: TRBV24-1
CDR3nt: TGTGCCACCAGTGAACTAGCGGGGGGCGGGGAGACCCAGTACTTC
CDR3aa: CATSELAGGGETQYF

abundance: -
j_gene: TRBJ2-7
d_gene: -
v_gene: TRBV18
CDR3nt: TGTGCCAGCTCACCCCAGAACTCCTACGAGCAGTACTTC
CDR3aa: CASSPQNSYEQYF

abundance: -
j_gene: TRBJ2-2
d_gene: -
v_gene: TRBV11-3
CDR3nt: TGTGCCAGCAGCCCCCTCGGCGGGAACACCGGGGAGCTGTTTTTT
CDR3aa: CASSPLGGNTGELFF

abundance: -
j_gene: TRBJ2-2
d_gene: TRBD2
v_gene: TRBV5-1
CDR3nt: TGCGCCAGTCGGGGACTAGCGGTGCGAGGCACCGGGGAGCTGTTTTTT
CDR3aa: CASRGLAVRGTGELFF

abundance: -
j_gene: TRBJ1-6
d_gene: TRBD1
v_gene: TRBV19
CDR3nt: TGTGTCGAGACAGGGGATAATTCACCCCTCCACTTT
CDR3aa: CVETGDNSPLHF

abundance: few
j_gene: TRBJ1-1
d_gene: -
v_gene: TRBV7-9
CDR3nt: TGTGCCAGCAGCTTAAGGGGTAGGGACACTGAAGCTTTCTTT
CDR3aa: CASSLRGRDTEAFF

abundance: -
j_gene: TRBJ2-1
d_gene: TRBD2
v_gene: TRBV5-4
CDR3nt: TGTGCCAGCAACCCGGGAGGAGGAATAAATGAGCAGTTCTTC
CDR3aa: CASNPGGGINEQFF

abundance: -
j_gene: TRBJ1-4
d_gene: -
v_gene: TRBV5-1
CDR3nt: TGCGCCAGCAGCTCCTCAGGAAAAGCTAATGAAAAACTGTTTTTT
CDR3aa: CASSSSGKANEKLFF

abundance: -
j_gene: TRBJ1-5
d_gene: -
v_gene: TRBV30
CDR3nt: TGTGCCTGGAGCACAGGTGCCAATCAGCCCCAGCATTTT
CDR3aa: CAWSTGANQPQHF

abundance: -
j_gene: TRBJ1-6
d_gene: TRBD1
v_gene: TRBV12-5
CDR3nt: TGTGCTAGTGGACTGGGACAGGGGAATTCACCCCTCCACTTT
CDR3aa: CASGLGQGNSPLHF

abundance: -
j_gene: TRBJ2-5
d_gene: TRBD2
v_gene: TRBV3-1/TRBV3-2
CDR3nt: TGTGCCAGCAGCCAAATTAGCGGGAGCCCCACGTCCCAGTACTTC
CDR3aa: CASSQISGSPTSQYF

abundance: -
j_gene: TRBJ1-4
d_gene: -
v_gene: TRBV5-5
CDR3nt: TGTGCCAGCAGCCCATGGGCTCGTGAAAAACTGTTTTTT
CDR3aa: CASSPWAREKLFF

abundance: -
j_gene: TRBJ2-1
d_gene: -
v_gene: TRBV18
CDR3nt: TGTGCCAGCTCACCTCTGGAGGGTAGCTCCTACAATGAGCAGTTCTTC
CDR3aa: CASSPLEGSSYNEQFF

abundance: -
j_gene: TRBJ2-3
d_gene: -
v_gene: TRBV10-1
CDR3nt: TGCGCCAGCAGTGCAACTAGCAGCACAGATACGCAGTATTTT
CDR3aa: CASSATSSTDTQYF

abundance: -
j_gene: TRBJ1-5
d_gene: -
v_gene: TRBV18
CDR3nt: TGTGCCAGCTCAGAAACAGGGTACGGCCAGCCCCAGCATTTT
CDR3aa: CASSETGYGQPQHF

abundance: -
j_gene: TRBJ2-5
d_gene: -
v_gene: TRBV6-5
CDR3nt: TGTGCCAGCACCCACGGGACAACTGGGGAGACCCAGTACTTC
CDR3aa: CASTHGTTGETQYF

abundance: -
j_gene: TRBJ2-2
d_gene: TRBD2
v_gene: TRBV11-3
CDR3nt: TGTGCCAGCAGCTTACCTAGCGGGTCGAAGGACACCGGGGAGCTGTTTTTT
CDR3aa: CASSLPSGSKDTGELFF

abundance: -
j_gene: TRBJ2-2
d_gene: -
v_gene: TRBV5-8
CDR3nt: TGTGCCAGCAGCCTGCGGGGGAACACCGGGGAGCTGTTTTTT
CDR3aa: CASSLRGNTGELFF

abundance: once
j_gene: TRBJ2-1
d_gene: -
v_gene: TRBV6-5
CDR3nt: TGTGCCAGCAGTTACGACAGTTCCTACAATGAGCAGTTCTTC
CDR3aa: CASSYDSSYNEQFF